This is a list of T cell receptor beta chains from one sample in a study of blood T cell repertoires in COVID-19. TCRdb's table, derived via immunoSEQ multiplex PCR, lists solely in-frame clones and lacks some. This repertoire shows roughly 230,000 clones, approximately 85% found once; its top ten account for more than 4.5%. The source material was peripheral blood. These receptors originate from a man in his fifties with COVID-19, enrolled during active disease. Each CDR3 is given with its conserved first and last residue. D genes are given only for firm matches. Size is omitted from some rows. Given values are once, few, many or a class for expanded clones.

J gene,clone size,V gene,D gene,CDR3 DNA,CDR3 protein
TRBJ2-5,NA,TRBV18,TRBD2,TGTGCCAGCTCACCCACCGGGGGGGCTGGGGAGACCCAGTACTTC,CASSPTGGAGETQYF
TRBJ2-7,NA,TRBV15,TRBD2,TGTGCCACCAGCAGAGATTGGTTCGGGAGGGCGGGATACTACGAGCAGTACTTC,CATSRDWFGRAGYYEQYF
TRBJ2-7,NA,TRBV5-1,TRBD1,TGCGCCAGCAGCGCGGGACAGGGGTACGAGCAGTACTTC,CASSAGQGYEQYF
TRBJ2-3,once,TRBV5-4,NA,TGTGCCAGCATCGACCGGAGGCGGGATACGCAGTATTTT,CASIDRRRDTQYF
TRBJ1-5,NA,TRBV2,NA,TGTGCCAGCAGGTCCGGGGGAAATCAGCCCCAGCATTTT,CASRSGGNQPQHF
TRBJ2-3,NA,TRBV7-6,TRBD2,TGTGCCAGCAGACCTACCGGACTAGCGGGGGGGAGGAAGTCAGATACGCAGTATTTT,CASRPTGLAGGRKSDTQYF
TRBJ1-1,few,TRBV3-1/TRBV3-2,TRBD1,TGTGCCAGCTCCCAGGACAGGCGTGAAGCTTTCTTT,CASSQDRREAFF
TRBJ1-5,NA,TRBV19,NA,TGTGCCAGTAGTACGTACAGCGCCGGCGGGACGTCCGGCAATCAGCCCCAGCATTTT,CASSTYSAGGTSGNQPQHF
TRBJ2-3,NA,TRBV4-2,TRBD1,TGTGCCAGCAGCCAGCCTGACAGGGGAGGCACAGATACGCAGTATTTT,CASSQPDRGGTDTQYF
TRBJ2-1,NA,TRBV7-7,TRBD1,TGTGCTAGCAGCTTAGGGACAGCCCCCTTTAATGAGCAGTTCTTC,CASSLGTAPFNEQFF
TRBJ1-1,NA,TRBV5-1,NA,TGCGCCAGCAGCCCCTCCGGGGAGAACACTGAAGCTTTCTTT,CASSPSGENTEAFF
TRBJ2-1,NA,TRBV6-2/TRBV6-3,NA,TGTGCCAGCAGTTACAGGGCAGGGGGGTCCTACAATGAGCAGTTCTTC,CASSYRAGGSYNEQFF
TRBJ2-1,NA,TRBV5-1,TRBD1,TGCGCCAGCAGCCGCAGTCGCAGCACGACAGGGGACAATGAGCAGTTCTTC,CASSRSRSTTGDNEQFF
TRBJ2-7,NA,TRBV6-6,NA,TGTGCCAGCGGGGGCAGGGCCGGCTACGAGCAGTACTTC,CASGGRAGYEQYF
TRBJ1-6,NA,TRBV6-1,NA,TGTGCCAGCAGTGAGAGTTCACCCCTCCACTTT,CASSESSPLHF
TRBJ2-7,NA,TRBV5-1,TRBD1,TGCGCCAGCAGCTCGACAGGGGGGCCCTACGAGCAGTACTTC,CASSSTGGPYEQYF
TRBJ2-2,NA,TRBV5-1,TRBD2,TGCGCCAGCAGCGGGACTAGCGGGCTAGCCGGGGAGCTGTTTTTT,CASSGTSGLAGELFF